These 18 T cell receptor beta chains were sequenced from one sample in a study of cytomegalovirus exposure and HLA in healthy donors. Vbeta (60) and Jbeta (13) primers were used in the PCR. The assay was immunoSEQ multiplex PCR, and TCRdb's table has in-frame clones only and misses some. This table holds 140,000 or so clones, 9.4% found once. Sequences were obtained from PBMCs. The origin of the receptors is a male donor in good health and CMV-seronegative.

Comments on this clone: Other nucleotide sequences in the sample specify the same CDR3. V usage is TRBV6-5 and J usage is TRBJ1-1, with 10 bases matching TRBD1. J gave up 2 bases and V 10 bases, and 4 bases lay outside the gene matches. The CDR3 totals 13 residues. Germline CDR1 is MNHEY and CDR2 is SVGAGI. For the CDR3, the DNA is TGTGCCACACGACAGGGGGCTAACACTGAAGCTTTCTTT. Residues: CATRQGANTEAFF.

Only a few counts were recorded for this clone. The chain couples TRBV10-3 to TRBJ1-1; no reliable D call. Trimming removed 0 bases from V and 4 bases from J, with 6 bases in between. The CDR3 contains 13 residues. In germline, CDR1 is ENHRY, CDR2 SYGVKD. CDR3: CAISESVGTEAFF. Written as DNA, the CDR3 is TGTGCCATCAGTGAGTCGGTCGGCACTGAAGCTTTCTTT.

The chain employs TRBV5-1 and TRBJ2-1, with 10 positions matching TRBD2. Germline CDR1 is SGHRS and CDR2 is YFSETQ. There are 16 residues in the CDR3. V dropped 3 bases and J dropped 4; count of bases not matched to a gene: 7. The CDR3 loop reads CASSWVAGGQYNEQFF. CDR3 DNA sequence: TGCGCCAGCAGCTGGGTAGCGGGAGGCCAATACAATGAGCAGTTCTTC.

This clone appeared a few times. The chain recombines TRBV29-1 with TRBJ2-7; D might be TRBD1 (6 bases). The CDR3 spans 15 residues. V gave up 6 bases and J gave up 2 bases, with 20 bases separating them. Germline loops: CDR1 SQVTM, CDR2 ANQGSEA. The CDR3 DNA sequence: TGCAGCGTCGTAGGGGGATGGGGCCCGACCTACGAGCAGTACTTC. Translating it yields CSVVGGWGPTYEQYF.

The sample holds a few counts of this clone. CDR3 in DNA: TGTGCCAGCAGCCCTGGGGGCGGGAGAGGCTACACCTTC. The encoded protein is CASSPGGGRGYTF. The V and J genes are TRBV5-6 and TRBJ1-2; TRBD1 might be the D (6 bases). Trimming stripped 4 bases from V and 8 bases from J, with 15 bases between. CDR1 is SGHDT and CDR2 is YYEEEE in the germline V gene. There are 13 residues in the CDR3.

The rearrangement uses TRBV6-5 and TRBJ1-1, with 9 nucleotides matching TRBD1. Looked up from germline, CDR1 is MNHEY and CDR2 is SVGAGI. The CDR3 is 16 amino acids. With 2 bases clipped from V and 1 base from J, the junction kept 5 bases outside the gene matches. The CDR3 here is CASSYAGQGQNTEAFF. CDR3 in DNA: TGTGCCAGCAGTTACGCCGGACAGGGGCAGAACACTGAAGCTTTCTTT.

This clone has more than one count but fewer than ten. A junction end diverges from the germline sequence, so it may reflect a read error. V and J are TRBV29-1 and TRBJ2-1; 12 nucleotides match TRBD1. The CDR3 spans 16 residues. Germline CDR1 is SQVTM and CDR2 is ANQGSEA. Here the CDR3 reads CSVEDGTGGYYNEQFF. CDR3 nucleotides: TGCAGCGTCGAAGACGGGACAGGGGGCTACTACAATGAGCAGTTCTTC.

The V gene is TRBV27, the J gene TRBJ1-1, with D hard to call. CDR1 is MNHEY and CDR2 is SMNVEV in the germline V gene (reference sequence). Trimming removed 0 bases at V and 5 bases at J, with 10 bases between. This CDR3 contains 14 residues. CDR3 DNA sequence: TGTGCCAGCAGTTTATCGGGCTTAAGGACTGAAGCTTTCTTT. Its translation: CASSLSGLRTEAFF.

There are a few counts of this clone. V usage is TRBV19 and J usage is TRBJ1-1, with D tentatively TRBD1 (5 bases). This CDR3 has 16 residues. V was trimmed by 3 bases and J by 7 bases, leaving 21 bases between them. The germline V gene has CDR1 LNHDA and CDR2 SQIVND (reference sequence). CDR3: CASSIRPGQRDNEAFF. The CDR3 DNA reads TGTGCCAGTAGTATCCGGCCAGGGCAAAGGGATAATGAAGCTTTCTTT.

The V gene is TRBV27, the J gene TRBJ1-1; TRBD1 agrees at 10 bases. This CDR3 has 14 residues. CDR1 is MNHEY and CDR2 is SMNVEV in the germline V gene (reference sequence). J was trimmed by 4 bases and V by 6 bases; bases with no gene match: 5. The CDR3 here is CASRWTGGGTEAFF. The CDR3 DNA reads as TGTGCCAGCAGATGGACAGGGGGGGGCACTGAAGCTTTCTTT.

The J gene is TRBJ2-7, the V gene TRBV27, with 10 nucleotides matching TRBD1. This CDR3 is built from 15 residues. Germline V CDR1 and CDR2: MNHEY, SMNVEV (reference sequence). With 3 bases clipped from V and 1 base from J, the junction kept 3 bases outside the gene matches. CDR3 sequence: CASSLPGQGSYEQYF. The CDR3 bases are TGTGCCAGCAGTTTGCCGGGACAGGGGTCCTACGAGCAGTACTTC.

The table lists this clone with a few counts. The chain is built from TRBV5-1 and TRBJ1-2; the match to TRBD1 covers 10 bases. V lost 4 bases, J lost 8 bases, and 8 bases stayed unmatched. CDR3 length: 14 residues. In germline, CDR1 is SGHRS, CDR2 YFSETQ. CDR3 sequence (DNA): TGCGCCAGCAGCCCGGGACAGGGGCGTGAGGGCTACACCTTC. Translation: CASSPGQGREGYTF.

This clone was seen more than once but under ten times. This sequence joins TRBV2 and TRBJ2-7; TRBD1 aligns across 7 bases. CDR1 is SNHLY and CDR2 is FYNNEI in the germline V gene. This CDR3 is 12 amino acids long. V dropped 10 bases and J dropped 0; count of bases not matched to a gene: 3. The CDR3 sequence: CAIRTGSYEQYF. As DNA, the CDR3 is TGTGCCATCCGGACAGGCTCCTACGAGCAGTACTTC.

This chain joins TRBV4-1 and TRBJ2-5; D not resolved. The J call may be wrong; the DNA end is better matched by TRBJ2-7. Germline-derived CDR1 and CDR2 are MGHRA and YSYEKL. The CDR3 is 13 amino acids. The CDR3 reads CASSQGYPYEQYF. The CDR3 region has the DNA TGCGCCAGCAGCCAAGGGTACCCCTACGAGCAGTACTTC.

This clone was picked up a small number of times. Other DNA variants within this sample encode the same CDR3. The rearrangement links TRBV5-1 to TRBJ1-1; TRBD1 might be the D (5 bases). Trimming pared 4 bases from V and 0 bases from J, leaving 10 bases between. CDR1 and CDR2 from the germline V gene are SGHRS and YFSETQ. The CDR3 length is 14 residues. CDR3 sequence: CASSPDRMNTEAFF. In nucleotides, the CDR3 is TGCGCCAGCAGCCCAGACAGAATGAACACTGAAGCTTTCTTT.

This clone came up a few times. V usage is TRBV7-9 and J usage is TRBJ1-4; 12 positions agree with TRBD1. V trimming: 4 bases; J trimming: 7 bases; junction bases outside the gene matches: 10. The CDR3 extends over 17 amino acids. Germline CDR1 reads SEHNR; CDR2 reads FQNEAQ (reference sequence). The CDR3 loop is CASSSRDRGREGEKLFF. The DNA of the CDR3 is TGTGCCAGCAGCTCCCGGGACAGGGGGCGCGAAGGTGAAAAACTGTTTTTT.

With regard to this clone: The same CDR3 also results from other DNA sequences found in this sample. V gene TRBV9 combines with J gene TRBJ2-7, with TRBD2 matching over 7 bases. This CDR3 spans 15 amino acids. The germline CDR1 and CDR2 sequences are SGDLS and YYNGEE. V trimming: 0 bases; J trimming: 0 bases; junction bases outside the gene matches: 3. The DNA for the CDR3 is TGTGCCAGCAGCGTAGGTCTAGCGGACTCCTACGAGCAGTACTTC. Its protein is CASSVGLADSYEQYF. The variable domain in full, with the rest retrieved from reference TRBV9 and TRBJ2-7, is DSGVTQTPKHLITATGQRVTLRCSPRSGDLSVYWYQQSLDQGLQFLIQYYNGEERAKGNILERFSAQQFPDLHSELNLSSLELGDSALYFCASSVGLADSYEQYFGPGTRLTVT.

The chain uses TRBV9 and TRBJ2-7, with 7 bases identical to TRBD2. The V gene's germline CDR1 is SGDLS and CDR2 YYNGEE. The CDR3 extends over 14 amino acids. The V gene end was trimmed by 0 bases and the J gene end by 3 bases; junction bases not matched to a gene: 3. The DNA of the CDR3 is TGTGCCAGCAGCGTAGGGGCGGGAGACTACGAGCAGTACTTC. Protein: CASSVGAGDYEQYF.